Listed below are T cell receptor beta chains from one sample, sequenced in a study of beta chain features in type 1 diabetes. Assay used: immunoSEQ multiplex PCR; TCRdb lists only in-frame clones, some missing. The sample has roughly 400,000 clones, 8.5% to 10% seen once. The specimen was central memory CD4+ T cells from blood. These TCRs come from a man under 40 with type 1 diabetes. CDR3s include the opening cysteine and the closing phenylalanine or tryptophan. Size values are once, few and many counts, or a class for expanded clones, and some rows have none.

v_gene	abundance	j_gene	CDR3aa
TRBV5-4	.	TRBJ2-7	CASSGRTGGPYEQYF
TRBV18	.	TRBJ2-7	CASSQGSGYEQYF
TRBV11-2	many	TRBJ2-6	CASSLTSGRATGANVLTF
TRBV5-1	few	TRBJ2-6	CASSLPHTGTGANVLTF
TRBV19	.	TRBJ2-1	CASTGQAPYNEQFF
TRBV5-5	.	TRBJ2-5	CASSLMSGVNQETQYF
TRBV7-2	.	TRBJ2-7	CASSFYRPGLADEQYF
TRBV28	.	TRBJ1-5	CASSLVNQPQHF
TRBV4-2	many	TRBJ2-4	CASSQVPDRDIQYF
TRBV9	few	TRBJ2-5	CASSAAAGAGRETQYF
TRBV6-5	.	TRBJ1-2	CASSYSGQGSYGYTF
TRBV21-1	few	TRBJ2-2	CASTAGRRTSTGELFF
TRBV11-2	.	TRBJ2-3	CASSLGSLGTSTDTQYF
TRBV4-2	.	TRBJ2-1	CASSLQRGEQFF
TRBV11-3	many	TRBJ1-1	CASSISGYTEAFF
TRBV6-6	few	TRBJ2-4	CASSTEAGGRAIQYF
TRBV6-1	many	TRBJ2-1	CASSEIQGGYNEQFF
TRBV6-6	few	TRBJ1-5	CASSYSEVNQPQHF
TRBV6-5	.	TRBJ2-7	CASRGGLAFEQYF
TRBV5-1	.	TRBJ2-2	CASRKFSDTGELFF
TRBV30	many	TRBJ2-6	CAWSRGRSSAGANVLTF
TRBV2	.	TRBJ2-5	CASSSAGRAETQYF
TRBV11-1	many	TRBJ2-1	CASSLRDFSYNEQFF
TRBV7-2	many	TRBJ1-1	CASSPRGSQLAFF
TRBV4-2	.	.	CASSQEGFTTYEQYF
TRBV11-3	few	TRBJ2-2	CASSLGSDTGELFF
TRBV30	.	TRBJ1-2	CANNGGGLGGYTF
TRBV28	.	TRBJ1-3	CASSLGTTRISGNTIYF
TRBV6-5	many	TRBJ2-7	CASRIEWGEQYF
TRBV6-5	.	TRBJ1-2	CAISESGGNYGYTF
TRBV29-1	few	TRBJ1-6	CSIRLNRNSPLHF
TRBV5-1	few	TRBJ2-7	CASSLSGANYEQYF
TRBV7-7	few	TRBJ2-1	CASSLGTENEQFF
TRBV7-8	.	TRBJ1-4	CASSLGGTDEKLFF
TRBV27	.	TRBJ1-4	CASARLGGTNEKLFF
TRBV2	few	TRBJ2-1	CASSEAGLRPLSSYNEQFF
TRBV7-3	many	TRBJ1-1	CASSLHTNTEAFF
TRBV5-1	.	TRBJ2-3	CASSDPRVSTDTQYF
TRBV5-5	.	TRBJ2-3	CASSSENEYDTQYF
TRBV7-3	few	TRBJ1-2	CASSLSAGLLYGYTF
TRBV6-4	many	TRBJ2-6	CASSGTGSGANVLTF
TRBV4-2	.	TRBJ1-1	CASSQEKGTGRNTEAFF
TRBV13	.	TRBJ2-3	CASSLRAGVSTDTQYF
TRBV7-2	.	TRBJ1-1	CASSLRPGPNTEAFF
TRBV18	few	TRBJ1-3	CASSLQGLEGNTIYF
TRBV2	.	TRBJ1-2	CASRTGTGYGYTF
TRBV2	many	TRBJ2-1	CASMRGSSYNEQFF
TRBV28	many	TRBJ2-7	CASRRTRGEQYF
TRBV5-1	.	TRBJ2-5	CASSSVSGQFQETQYF
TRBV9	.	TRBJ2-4	CASSVDPSTAKNIQYF
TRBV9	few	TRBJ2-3	CASSVGGVPDTQYF